The 17 T cell receptor beta chains presented below share a single source sample, sequenced in a study of T cell responses to AZD1222 COVID-19 vaccine. Data came from immunoSEQ multiplex PCR; TCRdb stores just in-frame clones and leaves some out. The table records 180,000 or so clones, less than 95% of them present only once. The sequencing used peripheral blood, collected on day 0 of AZD1222 vaccination. The receptors derive from an adult in good health.

Points on this clone: The junction shows a germline mismatch at one end, possibly a read error. This rearrangement joins TRBV5-5 to TRBJ1-6; TRBD1 agrees at 10 bases. The CDR3 consists of 14 residues. From germline, CDR1 is SGHKS and CDR2 YYEKEE (reference sequence). In DNA form, the CDR3 reads TGTGCCAGCAGCTTGGATTTTAGTCGGCGGACAGGGGGCTTT. Translated, it gives CASSLDFSRRTGGF.

J is TRBJ2-7 and V is TRBV28; either TRBD1 or TRBD2 may fit D (5 bases each). The germline V and J ends were trimmed by 3 bases and 1 base, with 22 bases remaining between them. Per germline, CDR1 MDHEN and CDR2 SYDVKM. This CDR3 is 18 amino acids long. The CDR3: CASSFSPWSGTDSYEQYF. CDR3 DNA: TGTGCCAGCAGTTTTTCCCCCTGGTCCGGGACCGATTCCTACGAGCAGTACTTC.

J is TRBJ2-5 and V is TRBV15; D is undetermined. The V and J ends lost 2 bases and 5 bases respectively, with 6 bases between them. From germline, CDR1 is LNHNV and CDR2 YYDKDF (reference sequence). The CDR3 runs to 12 residues. The CDR3 loop reads CATSRTLETQYF. The CDR3 DNA reads TGTGCCACCAGCAGAACCCTGGAGACCCAGTACTTC.

The rearrangement links TRBV5-5 to TRBJ2-3; no clear D gene. The CDR3 is made up of 13 amino acids. The germline V gene encodes CDR1 SGHKS and CDR2 YYEKEE (reference sequence). The V end lost 1 base, the J end lost 2 bases, and 5 bases lay between the germline ends. Here the CDR3 DNA reads TGTGCCAGCAGCTTGTACTTCACAGATACGCAGTATTTT. This translates into CASSLYFTDTQYF.

The chain's CDR3 is CASSLLTDRSSYEQYF. The CDR3, as DNA: TGTGCCAGCAGCTTGTTAACTGACAGGTCCTCCTACGAGCAGTACTTC. The chain has TRBV5-6 and TRBJ2-7; possible D gene TRBD1, 6 bases. The ends were cut back, 1 base at V and 0 bases at J, with 14 bases in the middle. The germline V gene encodes CDR1 SGHDT and CDR2 YYEEEE. This CDR3 has 16 amino acids.

The chain carries TRBV27 and TRBJ1-3; the D is unclear. Trimming shortened V by 7 bases and J by 3 bases, and 7 bases separated the two germline ends. Germline V lookup: CDR1 MNHEY, CDR2 SMNVEV (reference sequence). The CDR3 runs to 12 residues. CDR3 sequence (DNA): TGTGCCAGCACCGCGGTTGGAAACACCATATATTTT. Translated: CASTAVGNTIYF.

The CDR3 reads CASRPSPGEGYTF. In nucleotides, the CDR3 is TGTGCCAGCAGGCCAAGCCCAGGGGAGGGCTACACCTTC. The rearrangement uses TRBV7-3 and TRBJ1-2; D might be TRBD1 (6 bases). The CDR3 consists of 13 residues. Between the trimmed V and J ends, which lost 6 bases and 8 bases, there was a span of 16 bases. In germline, CDR1 is SGHTA, CDR2 FQGTGA.

This rearrangement joins TRBV5-1 to TRBJ2-2; no firm D call. V was clipped by 0 bases and J by 4 bases, with 7 bases between them. Per germline, CDR1 SGHRS and CDR2 YFSETQ. The CDR3 is made up of 14 amino acids. The CDR3 protein is CASSLAPFTGELFF. In DNA, the CDR3 is TGCGCCAGCAGCTTGGCCCCCTTCACCGGGGAGCTGTTTTTT.

This chain links TRBV5-1 with TRBJ1-5; tentatively, D is TRBD1 (5 bases). This CDR3 contains 13 residues. Trimming removed 4 bases at V and 7 bases at J, with 12 bases between. CDR1 is SGHRS, CDR2 YFSETQ, per germline. The CDR3 sequence is CASSPGTDQPQHF. The CDR3 nucleotides are TGCGCCAGCAGCCCCGGGACGGACCAGCCCCAGCATTTT.

The rearrangement joins TRBV7-2 to TRBJ1-1, with D possibly TRBD1 on 5 matching bases. Trimming took off 7 bases at V and 0 bases at J, with 12 bases between the two ends. The CDR3 consists of 14 residues. CDR1 is SGHTA and CDR2 is FQGNSA in the germline V gene. The DNA of the CDR3 is TGTGCCAGCATGGGGGGAATCATGAACACTGAAGCTTTCTTT. Amino acids: CASMGGIMNTEAFF.

This clone was observed a single time. The chain uses TRBV6-5 and TRBJ1-5; the D gene is possibly TRBD1 (6 bases). CDR1 is MNHEY, CDR2 SVGAGI, per germline. V lost 7 bases to trimming and J lost 4 bases, with 14 bases between them. CDR3 size: 14 residues. CDR3: CASTGLGQNQPQHF. The CDR3 DNA follows: TGTGCCAGCACAGGGTTAGGACAGAATCAGCCCCAGCATTTT.

V is TRBV7-8 and J is TRBJ2-1, with 15 bases identical to TRBD2. CDR3 size: 16 residues. V lost 5 bases, J lost 7 bases, and 6 bases stayed unmatched. Looked up from germline, CDR1 is SGHVS and CDR2 is FQNEAQ. The CDR3 spells CASSLRGLAGGNEQFF. For the CDR3, the DNA is TGTGCCAGCAGCCTACGAGGACTAGCGGGAGGGAATGAGCAGTTCTTC.

There are a few counts of this clone. The CDR3 loop is CASSRDRRFNQPQHF. In DNA form, the CDR3 reads TGTGCCAGCAGTCGGGACAGGCGTTTTAACCAGCCCCAGCATTTT. V usage is TRBV6-5 and J usage is TRBJ1-5, with 8 nucleotides matching TRBD1. From germline, CDR1 is MNHEY and CDR2 SVGAGI. This CDR3 spans 15 amino acids. The V segment lost 5 bases and the J segment 7 bases; nucleotides outside the gene matches: 10.

This chain connects TRBV3-1 (or the pseudogene TRBV3-2) to TRBJ1-2, with D unclear. Trimming cost V 0 bases and J 4 bases, with 9 bases left between them. Germline-derived CDR1 and CDR2 are LGHDT and YNNKEL (reference sequence). The CDR3 is 14 amino acids. The CDR3, as DNA: TGTGCCAGCAGCCAAGAGACACGGAGCTATGGCTACACCTTC. It yields the protein CASSQETRSYGYTF.

As regards this clone: The same CDR3 arises from other DNA sequences in this sample as well. The chain uses TRBV28 and TRBJ1-4; D not resolved. Trimming pared 3 bases from V and 5 bases from J, leaving 1 base between. CDR3 size: 11 residues. The germline V gene has CDR1 MDHEN and CDR2 SYDVKM. CDR3 protein: CASSFNEKLFF. The CDR3, as DNA: TGTGCCAGCAGTTTCAATGAAAAACTGTTTTTT.

Turning to this clone: Other DNA sequences in the sample encode the same CDR3. The chain uses TRBV6-1 and TRBJ2-6; D is ambiguous. CDR1 is MNHNS, CDR2 SASEGT, per germline. This CDR3 is 15 amino acids long. Trimming removed 1 base from V and 2 bases from J, with 6 bases in between. The DNA of the CDR3 is TGTGCCAGCAGTGAAGAGGGTGCTGGGGCCAACGTCCTGACTTTC. Translation: CASSEEGAGANVLTF.

On this clone itself: Within the sample, other DNA sequences also encode this same CDR3. The CDR3 is CASSPGSMNTEAFF. The CDR3 nucleotides read TGTGCCAGCTCACCGGGCTCCATGAACACTGAAGCTTTCTTT. The chain combines TRBV18 with TRBJ1-1; D remains ambiguous. V was trimmed by 3 bases and J by 0 bases, leaving 8 bases between them. Germline CDR1 is KGHSH and CDR2 is LQKENI. The CDR3 has 14 amino acids.